The 14 T cell receptor beta chains listed next were all sequenced from one sample in a study of T cell responses to AZD1222 COVID-19 vaccine. Libraries were prepared by immunoSEQ multiplex PCR; TCRdb keeps only in-frame clonotypes and omits some of them. Of about 190,000 clones listed, almost 95% are singletons. The sequencing used peripheral blood, collected on day 0 of AZD1222 vaccination. The receptors shown here come from an adult in good health.

The V call is TRBV10-3, the J call TRBJ2-5; 12 bases fit TRBD2. This CDR3 spans 16 amino acids. Germline V gene lookup returns CDR1 ENHRY and CDR2 SYGVKD. V lost 4 bases and J lost 4; bases outside the gene matches: 7. In nucleotides, the CDR3 is TGTGCCATCAGTGGCCGCCTAGCGGGAGGGTCAGAGACCCAGTACTTC. Translation: CAISGRLAGGSETQYF.

A single count supports this clone. The rearrangement joins TRBV10-3 to TRBJ1-2, with 7 positions matching TRBD1. V was pared by 3 bases and J by 3 bases, with 4 bases of the junction left unmatched. CDR1 and CDR2 (germline): ENHRY, SYGVKD. This CDR3 is built from 14 residues. The CDR3 spells CAISDKGADYGYTF. The DNA for the CDR3 is TGTGCCATCAGTGATAAGGGGGCGGACTATGGCTACACCTTC.

The DNA of the CDR3 is TGTGCCAGCAGTGAATACCACGGGAGGGTCGGCGAGCAGTACTTC. It is translated as CASSEYHGRVGEQYF. The rearrangement links TRBV25-1 to TRBJ2-7; TRBD2 agrees at 8 bases. The CDR3 spans 15 residues. After removal of 0 bases from V and 6 bases from J, the junction contained 7 bases not matched to a gene. Germline V gives CDR1 MGHDK, CDR2 SYGVNS.

V and J are TRBV19 and TRBJ2-3; 9 positions match TRBD2. This CDR3 is built from 15 residues. Germline CDR1 LNHDA, CDR2 SQIVND (reference sequence). V was pared by 5 bases and J by 1 base, with 4 bases of the junction left unmatched. For the CDR3, the DNA is TGTGCCAGTAGTCCGACTAGCGGAGGCACAGATACGCAGTATTTT. Its translation: CASSPTSGGTDTQYF. Based on the CDR3 plus reference TRBV19 and TRBJ2-3, the full variable domain is DGGITQSPKYLFRKEGQNVTLSCEQNLNHDAMYWYRQDPGQGLRLIYYSQIVNDFQKGDIAEGYSVSREKKESFPLTVTSAQKNPTAFYLCASSPTSGGTDTQYFGPGTRLTVL.

The chain has TRBV6-5 and TRBJ1-1; D is unclear. V lost 0 bases to trimming and J lost 4 bases, with 9 bases between them. The CDR3 sequence is 14 residues long. The germline gives CDR1 MNHEY, CDR2 SVGAGI. CDR3 sequence: CASSYSVAGTEAFF. The CDR3 DNA is TGTGCCAGCAGTTACTCTGTGGCGGGCACTGAAGCTTTCTTT.

The chain couples TRBV5-1 to TRBJ2-4; 7 nucleotides match TRBD1. V gave up 0 bases and J gave up 1 base; unmatched junction bases: 4. Germline values: CDR1 SGHRS, CDR2 YFSETQ. The CDR3 extends over 16 amino acids. For the CDR3, the DNA is TGCGCCAGCAGCTTGGTACAGGGGATGGCCAAAAACATTCAGTACTTC. It is translated as CASSLVQGMAKNIQYF.

The CDR3 reads CAWSIVAGTGGFYGYTF. The CDR3 region has the DNA TGTGCCTGGAGTATCGTTGCCGGGACAGGGGGTTTCTATGGCTACACCTTC. This chain uses TRBV30 with TRBJ1-2, with TRBD1 matching 11 bases. Trimming took 2 bases from V and 4 from J; bases not matched to a gene: 12. CDR3 length equals 17 residues. Germline-derived CDR1 and CDR2 are GTSNPN and SVGIG (reference sequence).

The CDR3 region is CASSIDSLAGTWNNEQFF. In nucleotides, the CDR3 is TGTGCCAGTAGTATAGATTCTCTAGCGGGAACGTGGAACAATGAGCAGTTCTTC. The chain combines TRBV19 with TRBJ2-1; TRBD2 matches 9 bases. Unmatched junction bases numbered 11, after V lost 0 bases and J lost 5 bases. The CDR3 covers 18 residues. The germline CDR1 and CDR2 sequences are LNHDA and SQIVND (reference sequence).

This chain links TRBV5-1 with TRBJ1-1; D is uncertain. The germline V gene has CDR1 SGHRS and CDR2 YFSETQ. Deletions cut 0 bases from V and 3 bases from J, with 12 bases between. The CDR3 has 15 amino acids. For the CDR3, the DNA is TGCGCCAGCAGCTTGGAAGGCAGGAGGGACACTGAAGCTTTCTTT. It yields the protein CASSLEGRRDTEAFF.

The V call is TRBV9, the J call TRBJ1-5; 8 nucleotides agree with TRBD1. J lost 3 bases, V lost 8 bases, and 7 bases had no gene match. The CDR3 extends over 14 amino acids. CDR1 and CDR2 from the germline V gene are SGDLS and YYNGEE. The CDR3 reads CASSGTGDNQPQHF. The CDR3 region has the DNA TGTGCCAGTTCCGGGACAGGAGACAATCAGCCCCAGCATTTT.

Comments on this clone: Other nucleotide sequences in the sample specify the same CDR3. The chain has TRBV2 and TRBJ1-5; D might be TRBD1 (5 bases). The CDR3 sequence is 13 residues long. V was cut by 4 bases and J by 2 bases, with 6 bases left in between. Per the germline V gene, CDR1 is SNHLY and CDR2 is FYNNEI. The CDR3 coding sequence is TGTGCCAGCAGTGCCAGGGGCAATCAGCCCCAGCATTTT. Protein sequence: CASSARGNQPQHF.

The chain links TRBV20-1 to TRBJ2-7; weak D call: TRBD1 (6 bases). Trimming removed 4 bases from V and 5 bases from J, with 9 bases in between. There are 11 residues in the CDR3. Germline CDR1 and CDR2: DFQATT and SNEGSKA (reference sequence). The CDR3 coding sequence is TGCAGTGCTAACAGGGCCCACGAGCAGTACTTC. Amino acids: CSANRAHEQYF.

J is TRBJ1-5 and V is TRBV19; 7 positions match TRBD1. J lost 6 bases, V lost 4 bases, and 6 bases had no gene match. The CDR3 runs to 14 residues. From germline, CDR1 is LNHDA and CDR2 SQIVND (reference sequence). CDR3 residues: CASSKAGGFQPQHF. The CDR3 DNA is TGTGCCAGTAGTAAAGCAGGGGGGTTTCAGCCCCAGCATTTT.

This clone was observed once. The V and J genes are TRBV18 and TRBJ2-1; D unclear. The CDR3 is made up of 12 amino acids. Trimming pared 5 bases from V and 14 bases from J, leaving 16 bases between. Germline V gene sequence: CDR1 KGHSH, CDR2 LQKENI. Here the CDR3 DNA reads TGTGCCAGCTCATACCAGCCCCCAAGTGAGTTCTTC. Its protein is CASSYQPPSEFF. Combining the CDR3 with reference TRBV18 and TRBJ2-1 gives the whole variable domain NAGVMQNPRHLVRRRGQEARLRCSPMKGHSHVYWYRQLPEEGLKFMVYLQKENIIDESGMPKERFSAEFPKEGPSILRIQQVVRGDSAAYFCASSYQPPSEFFGPGTRLTVL.